This is a list of T cell receptor beta chains from one sample in a study of technical replicates of blood from four donors. Only in-frame clones appear in the TCRdb table, and some are missing; sequencing was by immunoSEQ multiplex PCR. The table records 90,000 to 100,000 clones, about 95% of them present only once. The sequenced sample consisted of T cells isolated from PBMCs. Receptor source: a human donor in good health. Both conserved end residues are part of each CDR3. Fields, in order: clone size, D gene, V gene, J gene, CDR3 DNA, CDR3 protein. A D gene is named only where the DNA matches it firmly. The size entry is marked missing in some rows and otherwise reads once, few, many or a size class.

abundance: -
d_gene: -
v_gene: TRBV10-3
j_gene: TRBJ2-7
CDR3nt: TGTGCCATCAGTGAGTCGACAGGCAAGACCTACGAGCAGTACTTC
CDR3aa: CAISESTGKTYEQYF

abundance: -
d_gene: -
v_gene: TRBV4-3
j_gene: TRBJ1-1
CDR3nt: TGCGCCAGCAGCCAAGATCTTTCGAACACTGAAGCTTTCTTT
CDR3aa: CASSQDLSNTEAFF

abundance: -
d_gene: -
v_gene: TRBV6-5
j_gene: TRBJ2-2
CDR3nt: TGTGCCAGCAGTGGGGGGGGCCCTAACACCGGGGAGCTGTTTTTT
CDR3aa: CASSGGGPNTGELFF

abundance: -
d_gene: TRBD2
v_gene: TRBV9
j_gene: TRBJ2-1
CDR3nt: TGTGCCAGCAGCCTCGGACTAGCGGCAAACAATGAGCAGTTCTTC
CDR3aa: CASSLGLAANNEQFF

abundance: once
d_gene: TRBD2
v_gene: TRBV27
j_gene: TRBJ2-1
CDR3nt: TGTGCCAGCAGTTTAAGGGAGCGGGAGACGGATGAGCAGTTCTTC
CDR3aa: CASSLRERETDEQFF

abundance: -
d_gene: TRBD1
v_gene: TRBV7-9
j_gene: TRBJ2-5
CDR3nt: TGTGCCAGCAGCTGGGGTAGACAGGGAAAAGAGACCCAGTACTTC
CDR3aa: CASSWGRQGKETQYF

abundance: -
d_gene: -
v_gene: TRBV30
j_gene: TRBJ2-7
CDR3nt: TGTGCCTGGAGTGTAGTTGAGACGATCGACAGCTACGAGCAGTACTTC
CDR3aa: CAWSVVETIDSYEQYF

abundance: -
d_gene: TRBD2
v_gene: TRBV11-3
j_gene: TRBJ2-7
CDR3nt: TGTGCCAGCAGCTCACTAGCGGGCTACGAGCAGTACTTC
CDR3aa: CASSSLAGYEQYF

abundance: -
d_gene: -
v_gene: TRBV9
j_gene: TRBJ2-3
CDR3nt: TGTGCCAGCAGCGTCGGGGTGCGTACAGATACGCAGTATTTT
CDR3aa: CASSVGVRTDTQYF

abundance: once
d_gene: -
v_gene: TRBV13
j_gene: TRBJ2-5
CDR3nt: TGTGCCAGCAGCTCCGGACTCGTCCAAGAGACCCAGTACTTC
CDR3aa: CASSSGLVQETQYF

abundance: -
d_gene: TRBD1
v_gene: TRBV9
j_gene: TRBJ1-1
CDR3nt: TGTGCCAGCAGCGTGGGACAGGAGAACACTGAAGCTTTCTTT
CDR3aa: CASSVGQENTEAFF

abundance: once
d_gene: TRBD2
v_gene: TRBV10-1
j_gene: TRBJ2-1
CDR3nt: TGCGCCAGCTCCGGGACTAGCGGTTTGTACAATGAGCAGTTCTTC
CDR3aa: CASSGTSGLYNEQFF

abundance: once
d_gene: -
v_gene: TRBV5-4
j_gene: TRBJ2-3
CDR3nt: TGTGCCAGCAGCTTGGAAACCCAGGGGTTTCCCTATTCGCAGTATTTT
CDR3aa: CASSLETQGFPYSQYF

abundance: -
d_gene: -
v_gene: TRBV4-1
j_gene: TRBJ1-5
CDR3nt: TGCGCCAGCAGCCAATACAGGGAAGAGCCCCAGCATTTT
CDR3aa: CASSQYREEPQHF

abundance: once
d_gene: -
v_gene: TRBV18
j_gene: TRBJ2-7
CDR3nt: TGTGCCAGCTCACCTAGGGACAACCCCTACGAGCAGTACTTC
CDR3aa: CASSPRDNPYEQYF

abundance: -
d_gene: -
v_gene: TRBV27
j_gene: TRBJ2-1
CDR3nt: TGTGCCAGCAGTTTATCTACTATAAGCTCCTACAATGAGCAGTTCTTC
CDR3aa: CASSLSTISSYNEQFF

abundance: few
d_gene: TRBD1
v_gene: TRBV5-1
j_gene: TRBJ1-1
CDR3nt: TGCGCCAGCAGCAGGGACAGGGACACTGAAGCTTTCTTT
CDR3aa: CASSRDRDTEAFF

abundance: -
d_gene: -
v_gene: TRBV29-1
j_gene: TRBJ2-2
CDR3nt: TGCAGCGTTGAATCCGGGACAAACACCGGGGAGCTGTTTTTT
CDR3aa: CSVESGTNTGELFF

abundance: -
d_gene: -
v_gene: TRBV19
j_gene: TRBJ1-5
CDR3nt: TGTGCCAGTAGGAACAGAATTAGCAATCAGCCCCAGCATTTT
CDR3aa: CASRNRISNQPQHF

abundance: -
d_gene: -
v_gene: TRBV13
j_gene: TRBJ2-5
CDR3nt: TGTGCCAGCAGCTCGAGCGTTGAGACCCAGTACTTC
CDR3aa: CASSSSVETQYF

abundance: -
d_gene: TRBD1
v_gene: TRBV9
j_gene: TRBJ2-1
CDR3nt: TGTGCCAGCAGCGCACAGGGGACCCAAGCCTACAATGAGCAGTTCTTC
CDR3aa: CASSAQGTQAYNEQFF

abundance: -
d_gene: TRBD1
v_gene: TRBV25-1
j_gene: TRBJ2-7
CDR3nt: TGTGCCAGCAGTCCACAGGGGCCCTTCTACGAGCAGTACTTC
CDR3aa: CASSPQGPFYEQYF

abundance: -
d_gene: TRBD1
v_gene: TRBV28
j_gene: TRBJ1-5
CDR3nt: TGTGCCAGCAGCCTAGGGGGCGATCAGCCCCAGCATTTT
CDR3aa: CASSLGGDQPQHF

abundance: -
d_gene: -
v_gene: TRBV6-5
j_gene: TRBJ2-5
CDR3nt: TGTGCCAGCAGCGTAAGCGGGCTGGGAGAGACCCAGTACTTC
CDR3aa: CASSVSGLGETQYF

abundance: once
d_gene: TRBD1
v_gene: TRBV4-1
j_gene: TRBJ2-7
CDR3nt: TGCGCCAGCAGCTTAAAACCCGGGACAGGGGGCTACGAGCAGTACTTC
CDR3aa: CASSLKPGTGGYEQYF

abundance: -
d_gene: TRBD1
v_gene: TRBV28
j_gene: TRBJ2-7
CDR3nt: TGTGCCAGCAGTCCACTACCGGGACAGGGGGCTACGGAGCAGTACTTC
CDR3aa: CASSPLPGQGATEQYF